This T cell receptor beta chain was obtained from a study of cytomegalovirus exposure and HLA in healthy donors. Amplification used 60 Vbeta primers and 13 Jbeta primers. As handled by the study authors: Unique TCR beta chains numbered approximately 80 million in a later analysis, with about 11 million shared. Using immunoSEQ multiplex PCR, the repertoire was profiled, and TCRdb retains in-frame clones only, with some absent. Clone size and the V and J calls come from that table; the DNA yielded D and trimming. This sample has some 120,000 clones, with roughly 80% found just once. This CDR3 is built from 15 residues. V trimming: 0 bases; J trimming: 10 bases; junction bases outside the gene matches: 7. Per germline, CDR1 MGHRA and CDR2 YSYEKL. On this clone: The target antigen is unknown.

Study-wide results and caveats: Most TCR beta V segments were productive about 90% or about 30% of the time in an earlier analysis. Listed as cytomegalovirus-associated were over 150 TCR beta chains.

The clonotype originates from a man in his fifties or sixties in good health and CMV-seronegative. The rearrangement joins TRBV4-1 to TRBJ2-1; 9 nucleotides match TRBD2. The specimen was PBMCs. DNA of the CDR3: TGCGCCAGCAGCCAAGATCCTGGGACTAGCTGGGAGCAGTTCTTC. The encoded protein is CASSQDPGTSWEQFF.